What follows are 18 T cell receptor beta chains derived from one specimen sequenced in a study of immune evolution from preneoplasia to lung adenocarcinoma. The assay was immunoSEQ multiplex PCR, and TCRdb's table has in-frame clones only and misses some. The table has some 14,000 clones, 80% seen once. Input material: FFPE minimally invasive lung adenocarcinoma tissue. These receptor sequences come from a person between 70 and 80 years old with lung adenocarcinoma.

This clone was detected only once. The chain recombines TRBV11-2 with TRBJ1-5, with 7 nucleotides matching TRBD1. The CDR3 runs to 17 residues. V shed 2 bases and J 6 bases; nucleotides not matched to a gene: 13. Germline CDR1 is SGHAT and CDR2 is FQNNGV. The CDR3: CASSLSGTEAFPQPQHF. CDR3 nucleotides: TGTGCCAGCAGCTTAAGCGGGACAGAGGCTTTCCCTCAGCCCCAGCATTTT.

The rearrangement uses TRBV7-3 and TRBJ2-1; D uncertain. The CDR3 spans 13 residues. CDR1 SGHTA and CDR2 FQGTGA come from the germline V gene. Trimming stripped 5 bases from V and 5 bases from J, with 10 bases between. CDR3 region: CASSPSTNNEQFF. The CDR3 coding sequence is TGTGCCAGCAGCCCAAGTACTAACAATGAGCAGTTCTTC.

DNA for the CDR3: TGTGCCAGCAGCAAATCCGGGGGGGTGCGCAATGAGCAGTTCTTC. This translates into CASSKSGGVRNEQFF. V is TRBV7-9 and J is TRBJ2-1; the match to TRBD2 covers 8 bases. V shed 5 bases and J 6 bases; nucleotides not matched to a gene: 9. Germline V gives CDR1 SEHNR, CDR2 FQNEAQ (reference sequence). CDR3 size: 15 residues.

The V and J genes are TRBV28 and TRBJ1-2; 9 nucleotides align to TRBD1. This CDR3 region has 15 residues. Germline V gene lookup returns CDR1 MDHEN and CDR2 SYDVKM. With 3 bases clipped from V and 5 bases from J, the junction kept 7 bases outside the gene matches. CDR3 nucleotide sequence: TGTGCCAGCAGTTTCTCGACAGGGGGTGAATATGGCTACACCTTC. Translating it yields CASSFSTGGEYGYTF.

The rearrangement uses TRBV6-4 and TRBJ1-5, with unresolved D. The CDR3 length is 13 residues. The germline V gene encodes CDR1 MRHNA and CDR2 SNTAGT. Trimming stripped 3 bases from V and 7 bases from J, with 10 bases between. CDR3 nucleotides: TGTGCCAGCAGTGAACAAAGCGGACAGCCCCAGCATTTT. This encodes CASSEQSGQPQHF.

V gene TRBV4-1 combines with J gene TRBJ1-2; no definite D call. V was trimmed by 1 base and J by 4 bases, leaving 7 bases between them. The germline V gene encodes CDR1 MGHRA and CDR2 YSYEKL. The CDR3 contains 13 residues. CDR3 in amino acids: CASSQGAIYGYTF. CDR3 nucleotides: TGCGCCAGCAGCCAAGGTGCCATCTATGGCTACACCTTC.

The chain carries TRBV11-3 and TRBJ2-3; D is uncertain. Germline V gene data show CDR1 as SGHNT and CDR2 as YENEEA. Trimming stripped 4 bases from V and 1 base from J, with 9 bases between. This CDR3 region has 14 residues. DNA for the CDR3: TGTGCCAGCAGCTCTAACGGTGGCACAGATACGCAGTATTTT. This gives the protein CASSSNGGTDTQYF.

This chain connects TRBV18 to TRBJ1-6; 9 nucleotides match TRBD1. V lost 3 bases, J lost 9 bases, and 6 bases stayed unmatched. Looked up from germline, CDR1 is KGHSH and CDR2 is LQKENI. CDR3 length equals 15 residues. Here the CDR3 DNA reads TGTGCCAGCTCACCTCGGACAGGGGAGGGTTCACCCCTCCACTTT. The encoded protein is CASSPRTGEGSPLHF.

About this clone: At one end, the junction sequence differs from germline, possibly due to a read error. The gene calls are TRBV5-4 and TRBJ2-7; 8 bases are shared with TRBD2. CDR1 is SGHNT and CDR2 is YYREEE in the germline V gene (reference sequence). CDR3 length: 15 amino acids. CDR3 bases: TGTGCCAGCAGCTTGGGGATAGCGGGGACCTACGAGCAGTATTTC. This translates into CASSLGIAGTYEQYF.

The V and J genes are TRBV7-9 and TRBJ2-7, with D perhaps matching TRBD2 (6 bases). Trimming stripped 5 bases from V and 5 bases from J, with 16 bases between. The CDR3 contains 14 residues. Germline CDR1 reads SEHNR; CDR2 reads FQNEAQ (reference sequence). CDR3 DNA sequence: TGTGCCAGCAGCCCTTGGGACTCCGCCAACGAGCAGTACTTC. Its translation is CASSPWDSANEQYF.

The CDR3 is CASSVAWGGDSPLHF. CDR3 nucleotides: TGTGCCAGCAGCGTAGCTTGGGGAGGTGATTCACCCCTCCACTTT. The chain carries TRBV9 and TRBJ1-6; D is unresolved. The V end was cut by 0 bases, the J end by 8 bases, with 12 bases between. The germline CDR1 and CDR2 sequences are SGDLS and YYNGEE. There are 15 residues in the CDR3.

The chain couples TRBV7-9 to TRBJ1-1, with a possible D match to TRBD1 (5 bases). Germline CDR1 is SEHNR and CDR2 is FQNEAQ (reference sequence). This CDR3 comprises 14 residues. Trimming stripped 0 bases from V and 8 bases from J, with 13 bases between. The CDR3 bases are TGTGCCAGCAGCTTAGCACTAAAGGGGAAAGAAGCTTTCTTT. Its protein product is CASSLALKGKEAFF. The whole variable domain, remainder taken from reference TRBV7-9 and TRBJ1-1, is DTGVSQNPRHKITKRGQNVTFRCDPISEHNRLYWYRQTLGQGPEFLTYFQNEAQLEKSRLLSDRFSAERPKGSFSTLEIQRTEQGDSAMYLCASSLALKGKEAFFGQGTRLTVV.

The chain uses TRBV28 and TRBJ1-5, with 11 nucleotides matching TRBD1. CDR1 and CDR2 from the germline V gene are MDHEN and SYDVKM. The CDR3 extends over 18 amino acids. V trimming: 6 bases; J trimming: 0 bases; junction bases outside the gene matches: 10. CDR3 in amino acids: CASRSPGQGGYSNQPQHF. CDR3 nucleotides: TGTGCCAGCAGGTCTCCGGGACAGGGGGGCTATAGCAATCAGCCCCAGCATTTT.

The chain links TRBV15 to TRBJ2-7; D assignment may be TRBD1 or TRBD2 (5 bases each). Germline V gene lookup returns CDR1 LNHNV and CDR2 YYDKDF (reference sequence). The V and J ends lost 6 bases and 2 bases respectively, with 11 bases between them. The CDR3 has 13 amino acids. Written as DNA, the CDR3 is TGTGCCACCAGTCGGGACGGTCCCTACGAGCAGTACTTC. Its protein is CATSRDGPYEQYF.

The chain has TRBV28 and TRBJ1-2; D gene unclear. The V gene's germline CDR1 is MDHEN and CDR2 SYDVKM. The CDR3 loop spans 14 amino acids. Between the trimmed V and J ends, which lost 0 bases and 2 bases, there was a span of 7 bases. The DNA for the CDR3 is TGTGCCAGCAGTTTATGGGGTGAGAACTATGGCTACACCTTC. Its translation: CASSLWGENYGYTF.

By frequency in the sample, this clone is large. Relative to the germline gene, one junction end is altered; a read error may explain this. The chain employs TRBV28 and TRBJ1-1, with D uncertain. The CDR3 runs 13 residues. Germline V gives CDR1 MDHEN, CDR2 SYDVKM. The CDR3 nucleotides are TGTGCCAGCAGTTTGGGTCGGACTACTGCAGCTTTCTTT. Translated, it gives CASSLGRTTAAFF.

The CDR3 DNA reads as TGTGCCAGCAGTCCCAGGGAGGCCAGTCAGCCCCAGCATTTT. Translation: CASSPREASQPQHF. The rearrangement links TRBV27 to TRBJ1-5; D might be TRBD1 (5 bases). Trimming shortened V by 5 bases and J by 6 bases, and 14 bases separated the two germline ends. Germline assignment: CDR1 MNHEY and CDR2 SMNVEV (reference sequence). This CDR3 comprises 14 residues.

V gene TRBV5-1 combines with J gene TRBJ2-7; 7 bases align to TRBD1. The trim removed 4 bases at V and 0 bases at J, leaving 4 bases unmatched. Germline V gives CDR1 SGHRS, CDR2 YFSETQ. The CDR3 is made up of 14 amino acids. The CDR3 spells CASSKGDSSYEQYF. The CDR3 DNA is TGCGCCAGCAGCAAAGGGGACAGCTCCTACGAGCAGTACTTC.